Listed below are T cell receptor beta chains from one sample, sequenced in a study of technical replicates of blood from several donors. Profiling relied on immunoSEQ multiplex PCR, and the TCRdb table lists in-frame clones only, not all of them. Among approximately 15,000 clones listed, about four fifths were seen once. Sequenced input: PBMCs. The receptors shown here come from a human donor in good health. The CDR3 runs from the conserved cysteine through the conserved F or W. The D gene is left open where the match is weak. Rows give clone size only sometimes, using once, few, many, or a class for an expanded clone.

D: TRBD1
V: TRBV10-2
J: TRBJ1-2
size: NA
DNA: TGCGCCAGCAGTGATTCGGGACAGACAAACTATGGCTACACCTTC
CDR3: CASSDSGQTNYGYTF

D: NA
V: TRBV5-6
J: TRBJ2-2
size: NA
DNA: TGTGCCAGCAGCTTGGGTGGGGCAGAGTACACCGGGGAGCTGTTTTTT
CDR3: CASSLGGAEYTGELFF

D: NA
V: TRBV30
J: TRBJ1-2
size: NA
DNA: TGTGCCTGGAGTGCAGGGGCAGTGAACTATGGCTACACCTTC
CDR3: CAWSAGAVNYGYTF

D: NA
V: TRBV30
J: TRBJ1-5
size: few
DNA: TGTGCCTCTATCTTCAATCAGCCCCAGCATTTT
CDR3: CASIFNQPQHF

D: TRBD2
V: TRBV18
J: TRBJ2-7
size: NA
DNA: TGTGCCAGCTCACCCGGGACTAGTCTCTACGAGCAGTACTTC
CDR3: CASSPGTSLYEQYF

D: TRBD2
V: TRBV27
J: TRBJ2-7
size: few
DNA: TGTGCCAGCAGTTTCTCTAGCGGGAGGGCGGATGATAACGAGCAGTACTTC
CDR3: CASSFSSGRADDNEQYF

D: NA
V: TRBV30
J: TRBJ2-1
size: NA
DNA: TGTGCCTACTCCCGGGGAGCTCTTGGGAATGAGCAGTTCTTC
CDR3: CAYSRGALGNEQFF

D: NA
V: TRBV28
J: TRBJ2-2
size: NA
DNA: TGTGCCAGCAGTCCCCTGGCGCTAGCGAGGAAGAACACCGGGGAGCTGTTTTTT
CDR3: CASSPLALARKNTGELFF

D: NA
V: TRBV7-8
J: TRBJ2-1
size: NA
DNA: TGTGCCAGCAGCTTTGTTGGGAGAGACTCCTACAATGAGCAGTTCTTC
CDR3: CASSFVGRDSYNEQFF

D: TRBD1
V: TRBV6-6
J: TRBJ1-2
size: NA
DNA: TGTGCCAGCAGTAACGGACAGGGCGATGGCTACACCTTC
CDR3: CASSNGQGDGYTF

D: TRBD1
V: TRBV10-3
J: TRBJ2-7
size: NA
DNA: TGTGCCATCAGTCGACAGGGTCAGGGGATGGGGCAGTACTTC
CDR3: CAISRQGQGMGQYF

D: NA
V: TRBV7-9
J: TRBJ1-1
size: NA
DNA: TGTGCCAGCAGCTTAGATGGCATGAACACTGAAGCTTTCTTT
CDR3: CASSLDGMNTEAFF

D: TRBD1
V: TRBV18
J: TRBJ1-2
size: once
DNA: TGTGCCAGCTCACCAGGACAGGAAGTCAACTATGGCTACACCTTC
CDR3: CASSPGQEVNYGYTF

D: NA
V: TRBV2
J: TRBJ2-1
size: NA
DNA: TGTGCCAGCAGTGAAGCGCTTCAGGCCAACAATGAGCAGTTCTTC
CDR3: CASSEALQANNEQFF

D: NA
V: TRBV4-1
J: TRBJ2-2
size: few
DNA: TGCGCCAGCAGCCAAGATCAAGCGGCAACCGCGAACACCGGGGAGCTGTTTTTT
CDR3: CASSQDQAATANTGELFF

D: NA
V: TRBV7-8
J: TRBJ2-2
size: NA
DNA: TGTGCCAGCAGCTCCAGGCAGGGTCCTGCCGGGGAGCTGTTTTTT
CDR3: CASSSRQGPAGELFF

D: NA
V: TRBV7-9
J: TRBJ1-1
size: NA
DNA: TGTGCCAGCAGCTCGCGAGGGATGGGGGAAGCTTTCTTT
CDR3: CASSSRGMGEAFF

D: TRBD1
V: TRBV29-1
J: TRBJ1-2
size: NA
DNA: TGCAGCGCGGACAGGGGGCTACCCTATGGCTACACCTTC
CDR3: CSADRGLPYGYTF

D: TRBD1
V: TRBV10-1
J: TRBJ2-7
size: NA
DNA: TGCGCCAGCAGTGAGTCGGGACAGGGGGAGGTCTACGAGCAGTACTTC
CDR3: CASSESGQGEVYEQYF

D: TRBD1
V: TRBV11-2
J: TRBJ1-3
size: NA
DNA: TGTGCCAGCAGCTCGACAGGGGGCTCTGGAAACACCATATATTTT
CDR3: CASSSTGGSGNTIYF

D: TRBD1
V: TRBV7-2
J: TRBJ1-2
size: NA
DNA: TGTGCCAGCAGCTTAGCTTGGACAGGGCGCTATGGCTACACCTTC
CDR3: CASSLAWTGRYGYTF

D: NA
V: TRBV28
J: TRBJ1-4
size: once
DNA: TGTGCCAGCTCTGGTGAGGGCGGCGCTAATGAAAAACTGTTTTTT
CDR3: CASSGEGGANEKLFF

D: TRBD2
V: TRBV7-7
J: TRBJ2-1
size: NA
DNA: TGTGCCAGCAGCTTAGAACTCGGGACTACCAATGAGCAGTTCTTC
CDR3: CASSLELGTTNEQFF

D: TRBD2
V: TRBV11-2
J: TRBJ2-7
size: NA
DNA: TGTGCCAGCAGCAGAGACCCTCTAGCGGGAGGGGGTGAGCAGTACTTC
CDR3: CASSRDPLAGGGEQYF

D: TRBD1
V: TRBV5-1
J: TRBJ2-2
size: once
DNA: TGCGCCAGCAGTAACGGACAGGGGAACACCGGGGAGCTGTTTTTT
CDR3: CASSNGQGNTGELFF

D: NA
V: TRBV2
J: TRBJ1-5
size: NA
DNA: TGTGCCAGCAGTGGGCAGGGTCAGGGGCAGCCCCAGCATTTT
CDR3: CASSGQGQGQPQHF

D: NA
V: TRBV1
J: TRBJ2-2
size: NA
DNA: TGCACCAGCACTCCCAGGACTAGCGGGACGAACACCGGGGAGCTGTTTTTT
CDR3: CTSTPRTSGTNTGELFF

D: TRBD1
V: TRBV5-1
J: TRBJ2-3
size: NA
DNA: TGCGCCAGCAGACAGGGGGCAGGCGGCCGTATAGATACGCAGTATTTT
CDR3: CASRQGAGGRIDTQYF

D: TRBD1
V: TRBV27
J: TRBJ2-1
size: NA
DNA: TGTGCCAGCAGTTTGGGGACAGGGGGCTACAATGAGCAGTTCTTC
CDR3: CASSLGTGGYNEQFF

D: TRBD2
V: TRBV28
J: TRBJ2-4
size: once
DNA: TGTGCCAGCAGTTTTGCTAGCGGGAGGGACATTCAGTACTTC
CDR3: CASSFASGRDIQYF

D: TRBD2
V: TRBV2
J: TRBJ2-2
size: NA
DNA: TGTGCCAGCAGTGAGACTAGCGGATGGATGAACCCCGGGGAGCTGTTTTTT
CDR3: CASSETSGWMNPGELFF

D: NA
V: TRBV27
J: TRBJ2-5
size: NA
DNA: TGTGCCAGCCAAAGACAGGGTAGCGGGACCCAGTACTTC
CDR3: CASQRQGSGTQYF

D: TRBD2
V: TRBV2
J: TRBJ2-3
size: NA
DNA: TGTGCCAGCACCCCTAGCGGGAGAGGAGGTACGCAGTATTTT
CDR3: CASTPSGRGGTQYF

D: NA
V: TRBV9
J: TRBJ1-1
size: NA
DNA: TGTGCCAGCAGCGTAGATCCATGGACAGAGAACACTGAAGCTTTCTTT
CDR3: CASSVDPWTENTEAFF

D: NA
V: TRBV6-6
J: TRBJ1-5
size: NA
DNA: TGTGCCAGCAGGTTACAGCCCAAAGCAGATCAGCCCCAGCATTTT
CDR3: CASRLQPKADQPQHF